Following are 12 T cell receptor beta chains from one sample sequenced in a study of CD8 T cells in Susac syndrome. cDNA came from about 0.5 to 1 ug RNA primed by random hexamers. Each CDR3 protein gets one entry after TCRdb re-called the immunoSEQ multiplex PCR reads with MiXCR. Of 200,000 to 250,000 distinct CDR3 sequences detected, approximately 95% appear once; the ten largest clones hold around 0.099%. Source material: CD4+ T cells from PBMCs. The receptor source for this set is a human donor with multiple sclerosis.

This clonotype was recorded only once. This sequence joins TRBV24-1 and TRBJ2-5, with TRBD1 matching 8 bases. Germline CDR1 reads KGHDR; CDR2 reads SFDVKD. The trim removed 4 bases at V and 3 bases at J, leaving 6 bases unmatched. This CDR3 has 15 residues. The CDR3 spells CATSDGGTGEETQYF. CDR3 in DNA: TGTGCCACCAGTGACGGCGGGACAGGAGAAGAGACCCAGTACTTC.

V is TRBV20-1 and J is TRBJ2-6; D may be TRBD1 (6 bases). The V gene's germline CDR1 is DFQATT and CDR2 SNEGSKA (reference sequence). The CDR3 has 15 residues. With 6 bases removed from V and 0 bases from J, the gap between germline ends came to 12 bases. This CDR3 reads CSAAQGTSGANVLTF. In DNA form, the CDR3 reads TGCAGTGCAGCGCAGGGGACCTCTGGGGCCAACGTCCTGACTTTC.

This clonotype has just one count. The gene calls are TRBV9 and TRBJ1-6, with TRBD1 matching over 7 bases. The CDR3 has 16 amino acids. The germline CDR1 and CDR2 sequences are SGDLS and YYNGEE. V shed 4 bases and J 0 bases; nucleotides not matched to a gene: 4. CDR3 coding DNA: TGTGCCAGCAGCCCAAGGGACAGCTCCTATAATTCACCCCTCCACTTT. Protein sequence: CASSPRDSSYNSPLHF.

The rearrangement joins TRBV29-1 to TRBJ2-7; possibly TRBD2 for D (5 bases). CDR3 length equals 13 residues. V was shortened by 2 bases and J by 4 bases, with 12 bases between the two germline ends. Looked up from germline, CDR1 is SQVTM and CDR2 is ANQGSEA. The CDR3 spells CSVETDAGYEQYF. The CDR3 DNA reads TGCAGCGTTGAAACGGATGCGGGTTACGAGCAGTACTTC.

The chain's CDR3 is CSARGSQDTQYF. In DNA form, the CDR3 reads TGCAGTGCTAGAGGGAGTCAAGATACGCAGTATTTT. V is TRBV20-1 and J is TRBJ2-3; D not certain. The CDR3 spans 12 residues. CDR1 is DFQATT and CDR2 is SNEGSKA in the germline V gene (reference sequence). Deletions cut 1 base from V and 5 bases from J, with 7 bases between.

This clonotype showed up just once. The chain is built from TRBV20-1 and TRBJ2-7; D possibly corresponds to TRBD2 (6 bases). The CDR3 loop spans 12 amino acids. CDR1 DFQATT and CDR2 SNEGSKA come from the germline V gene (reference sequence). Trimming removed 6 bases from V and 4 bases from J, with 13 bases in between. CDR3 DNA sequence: TGCAGTGCCAGGGACTTTGGATACGAGCAGTACTTC. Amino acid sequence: CSARDFGYEQYF.

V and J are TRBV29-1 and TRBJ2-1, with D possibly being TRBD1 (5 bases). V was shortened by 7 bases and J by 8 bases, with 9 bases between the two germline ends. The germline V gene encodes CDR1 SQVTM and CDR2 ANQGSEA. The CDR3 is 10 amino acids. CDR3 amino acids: CSARGDEQFF. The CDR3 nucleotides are TGCAGCGCTAGGGGCGATGAGCAGTTCTTC.

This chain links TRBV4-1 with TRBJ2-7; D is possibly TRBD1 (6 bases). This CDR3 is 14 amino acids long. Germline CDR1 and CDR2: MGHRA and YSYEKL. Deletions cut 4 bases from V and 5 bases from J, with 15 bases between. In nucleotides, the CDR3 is TGCGCCAGCAGCCCCCAAACAGGGTTGGACGAGCAGTACTTC. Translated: CASSPQTGLDEQYF.

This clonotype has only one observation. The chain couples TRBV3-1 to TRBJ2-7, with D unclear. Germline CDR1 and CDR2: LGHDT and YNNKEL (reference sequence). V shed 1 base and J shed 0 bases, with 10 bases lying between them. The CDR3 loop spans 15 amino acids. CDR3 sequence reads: CASSQVSRSSYEQYF. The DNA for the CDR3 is TGTGCCAGCAGCCAAGTAAGCAGATCCTCCTACGAGCAGTACTTC.

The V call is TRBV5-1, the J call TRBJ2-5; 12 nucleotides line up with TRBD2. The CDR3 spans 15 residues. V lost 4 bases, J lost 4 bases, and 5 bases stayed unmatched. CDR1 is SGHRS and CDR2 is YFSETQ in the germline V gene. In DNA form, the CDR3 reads TGCGCCAGCAGCCTGACTAGCGGGGGAGGAGAGACCCAGTACTTC. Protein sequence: CASSLTSGGGETQYF.

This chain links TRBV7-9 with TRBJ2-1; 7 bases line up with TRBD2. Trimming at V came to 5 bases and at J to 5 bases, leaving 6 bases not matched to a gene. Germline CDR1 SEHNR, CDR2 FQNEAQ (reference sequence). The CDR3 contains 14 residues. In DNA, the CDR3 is TGTGCCAGCAGCAAAAGCGGGACCCACAATGAGCAGTTCTTC. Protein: CASSKSGTHNEQFF.

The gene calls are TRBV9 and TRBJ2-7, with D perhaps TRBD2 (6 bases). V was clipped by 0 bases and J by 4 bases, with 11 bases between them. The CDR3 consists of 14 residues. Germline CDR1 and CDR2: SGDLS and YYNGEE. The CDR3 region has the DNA TGTGCCAGCAGCGTAGGACCAGGAGGGTACGAGCAGTACTTC. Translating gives CASSVGPGGYEQYF.